Listed here are 17 T cell receptor beta chains from one sample, sequenced in a study of T-cell memory formation after mild COVID-19. Using its own MiXCR run on the 5' RACE reads, TCRdb lists one record per CDR3 protein. Counted here are about 250,000 distinct CDR3 sequences, less than 20% occurring once; the ten biggest clones make up less than 2.5%. Sequencing input: PBMCs or a T cell subset sorted from them (not recorded which). These receptors originate from an adult woman who had mild COVID-19 (a few samples of this study predate the infection). Cell type and time point are not known.

V gene TRBV4-3 combines with J gene TRBJ1-6; 12 positions agree with TRBD1. The ends lost 3 bases at V and 8 bases at J; junction bases unmatched: 8. Germline CDR1 LGHNA, CDR2 YSLEER. The CDR3 runs to 17 residues. CDR3 DNA: TGCGCCAGCAGCCACTACTACGGGACAGGGGGCGATTCACCCCTCCACTTT. Its translation: CASSHYYGTGGDSPLHF.

This clonotype was counted a few times. The CDR3, as DNA: TGCGCCAGCAGCACCGGGACAGGGTTTTCGGATACGCAGTATTTT. It is translated as CASSTGTGFSDTQYF. The chain links TRBV5-1 to TRBJ2-3; TRBD1 matches at 9 bases. Germline trimming cut 4 bases from V and 6 bases from J; bases unmatched to any gene: 9. CDR3 length equals 15 residues. Germline V gene lookup returns CDR1 SGHRS and CDR2 YFSETQ.

V is TRBV6-1 and J is TRBJ1-1; D remains unclear. V lost 1 base and J lost 10, with 7 bases in between. The CDR3 spans 11 residues. From germline, CDR1 is MNHNS and CDR2 SASEGT. CDR3 sequence: CASSEGPSAFF. The CDR3, as DNA: TGTGCCAGCAGTGAAGGCCCCTCAGCTTTCTTT.

This clonotype has ten or more counts. CDR3 amino acids: CASSLGIQSGTDTQYF. The CDR3 DNA is TGCGCCAGCAGCTTGGGGATCCAATCCGGCACAGATACGCAGTATTTT. The chain uses TRBV5-1 and TRBJ2-3; D call uncertain. This CDR3 comprises 16 residues. Per the germline V gene, CDR1 is SGHRS and CDR2 is YFSETQ. Trimming removed 0 bases at V and 1 base at J, with 12 bases between.

This clonotype was observed a handful of times. The J gene is TRBJ1-5, the V gene TRBV20-1; possibly TRBD1 for D (5 bases). The germline gives CDR1 DFQATT, CDR2 SNEGSKA (reference sequence). V was cut by 6 bases and J by 0 bases, with 18 bases left in between. CDR3 length: 16 amino acids. The CDR3 sequence: CSARPSGLHSNQPQHF. CDR3 coding DNA: TGCAGTGCCCGGCCATCGGGACTTCATAGCAATCAGCCCCAGCATTTT.

This clonotype was recorded a few times. The V and J genes are TRBV12-3 or TRBV12-4 and TRBJ2-5, with TRBD2 matching 12 bases. The CDR3 has 18 amino acids. With V trimmed by 2 bases and J by 3 bases, 10 bases remained unmatched. The CDR3 loop is CASSLYGLAGSHEETQYF. CDR3 nucleotide sequence: TGTGCCAGCAGTTTATACGGACTAGCGGGAAGCCATGAAGAGACCCAGTACTTC.

This clonotype has just a few counts. The rearrangement uses TRBV19 and TRBJ2-4; TRBD2 is a possible D gene (6 bases). CDR3 length: 16 amino acids. V lost 6 bases and J 1 base, leaving 16 bases between the germline ends. Germline V gene sequence: CDR1 LNHDA, CDR2 SQIVND (reference sequence). CDR3 DNA sequence: TGTGCCAGTAGCCCTTATAGCGGAAACGCCAAAAACATTCAGTACTTC. Translation: CASSPYSGNAKNIQYF.

This clonotype was seen more than once but under ten times. The rearrangement uses TRBV5-1 and TRBJ1-1; D is unresolved. This CDR3 is built from 16 residues. The germline CDR1 and CDR2 sequences are SGHRS and YFSETQ. Trimming took off 3 bases at V and 0 bases at J, with 15 bases between the two ends. This CDR3 reads CASSSLLLGMNTEAFF. In DNA form, the CDR3 reads TGCGCCAGCAGCTCACTTTTGCTGGGGATGAACACTGAAGCTTTCTTT.

This clonotype was seen a handful of times. The chain carries TRBV7-9 and TRBJ2-2, with D unclear. Trimming took off 0 bases at V and 7 bases at J, with 6 bases between the two ends. The CDR3 spans 13 residues. The germline V gene encodes CDR1 SEHNR and CDR2 FQNEAQ (reference sequence). The CDR3 reads CASSLATGGELFF. CDR3 coding DNA: TGTGCCAGCAGCTTAGCGACGGGCGGGGAGCTGTTTTTT.

This clonotype has just a few counts. The chain is built from TRBV5-6 and TRBJ2-1, with 10 bases lining up with TRBD2. The ends lost 6 bases at V and 5 bases at J; junction bases unmatched: 14. CDR3 size: 17 residues. Germline V gene lookup returns CDR1 SGHDT and CDR2 YYEEEE. CDR3 DNA: TGTGCCAGCACCCCGGAATCTCTAGCGGGGGCCAACAATGAGCAGTTCTTC. It encodes CASTPESLAGANNEQFF.

This chain uses TRBV24-1 with TRBJ2-4, with D unresolved. CDR3 length: 14 amino acids. Per the germline V gene, CDR1 is KGHDR and CDR2 is SFDVKD. V was shortened by 5 bases and J by 2 bases, with 9 bases between the two germline ends. The CDR3 region has the DNA TGTGCCACCAGTGGGGATGCCACCAAAAACATTCAGTACTTC. Translated: CATSGDATKNIQYF.

This clonotype was detected only a few times. As DNA, the CDR3 is TGCAGTGCCACACCGGCGAGACAGTATAGCAATCAGCCCCAGCATTTT. Its protein product is CSATPARQYSNQPQHF. The V gene is TRBV20-1, the J gene TRBJ1-5; possibly TRBD1 for D (5 bases). Trimming took off 6 bases at V and 0 bases at J, with 18 bases between the two ends. CDR1 and CDR2 from the germline V gene are DFQATT and SNEGSKA (reference sequence). The CDR3 is 16 amino acids.

V usage is TRBV2 and J usage is TRBJ1-5; D unresolved. There are 13 residues in the CDR3. Trimming removed 5 bases at V and 3 bases at J, with 8 bases between. Germline assignment: CDR1 SNHLY and CDR2 FYNNEI. CDR3 in DNA: TGTGCCAGCAGTATAGAGATCAATCAGCCCCAGCATTTT. Protein product: CASSIEINQPQHF.

This clonotype was counted only a few times. The genes are TRBV5-1 and TRBJ2-5, with D perhaps TRBD2 (6 bases). Germline CDR1 SGHRS, CDR2 YFSETQ. This CDR3 comprises 15 residues. Deletions cut 3 bases from V and 1 base from J, with 13 bases between. CDR3 residues: CASSWVGAGQETQYF. CDR3 sequence (DNA): TGCGCCAGCAGCTGGGTTGGAGCGGGCCAAGAGACCCAGTACTTC.

This clonotype was seen ten or more times. This chain connects TRBV4-1 to TRBJ2-2; 10 positions agree with TRBD2. Unmatched junction bases numbered 12, after V lost 4 bases and J lost 4 bases. The V gene's germline CDR1 is MGHRA and CDR2 YSYEKL. This CDR3 is built from 18 residues. The CDR3 protein is CASSPPLAGTSLTGELFF. The DNA of the CDR3 is TGCGCCAGCAGCCCCCCACTAGCGGGGACTTCCCTCACCGGGGAGCTGTTTTTT.

This clonotype is a singleton in its sample. The J gene is TRBJ1-1, the V gene TRBV27; the D gene is possibly TRBD1 (6 bases). Between the trimmed V and J ends, which lost 6 bases and 1 base, there was a span of 18 bases. This CDR3 is 16 amino acids long. Looked up from germline, CDR1 is MNHEY and CDR2 is SMNVEV (reference sequence). The CDR3 nucleotides are TGTGCCAGCAGCGTAACTCCAGGGGCGGGGAACACTGAAGCTTTCTTT. Translation: CASSVTPGAGNTEAFF.

Ten or more counts support this clonotype. V and J are TRBV30 and TRBJ1-2, with 7 bases that match TRBD1. This CDR3 comprises 16 residues. Germline trimming cut 1 base from V and 2 bases from J; bases unmatched to any gene: 10. CDR1 and CDR2 (germline): GTSNPN, SVGIG (reference sequence). The DNA of the CDR3 is TGTGCCTGGAGTGCAATTAACAGGGGAGGAAACTATGGCTACACCTTC. This translates into CAWSAINRGGNYGYTF.